The 6 T cell receptor beta chains in this list originate from one sample, sequenced in a study of cytomegalovirus exposure and HLA in healthy donors. PCR involved 60 Vbeta and 13 Jbeta primers. Clones were read by immunoSEQ multiplex PCR, and TCRdb kept only the in-frame ones, dropping some. The sample contains around 220,000 clones, over 60% of which appear only once. The sequenced sample was PBMCs. Receptor source: a man between 35 and 55 years old in good health and CMV-seronegative.

The J gene is TRBJ2-7, the V gene TRBV27; maybe TRBD1 (5 bases). There are 13 residues in the CDR3. Germline lookup yields CDR1 MNHEY and CDR2 SMNVEV (reference sequence). V was clipped by 3 bases and J by 4 bases, with 10 bases between them. Written as DNA, the CDR3 is TGTGCCAGCAGTTTTAGCAGGGATTACGAGCAGTACTTC. This encodes CASSFSRDYEQYF.

The chain links TRBV15 to TRBJ2-6, with a weak D call TRBD2 (5 bases). Germline CDR1 is LNHNV and CDR2 is YYDKDF (reference sequence). Trimming pared 1 base from V and 0 bases from J, leaving 10 bases between. The CDR3 runs to 17 residues. Written as DNA, the CDR3 is TGTGCCACCAGCAGAGGACTACCGGACTCTGGGGCCAACGTCCTGACTTTC. It encodes CATSRGLPDSGANVLTF. The whole variable domain, filled in from reference TRBV15 and TRBJ2-6, reads DAMVIQNPRYQVTQFGKPVTLSCSQTLNHNVMYWYQQKSSQAPKLLFHYYDKDFNNEADTPDNFQSRRPNTSFCFLDIRSPGLGDTAMYLCATSRGLPDSGANVLTFGAGSRLTVL.

The V gene is TRBV2, the J gene TRBJ1-2, with D perhaps matching TRBD1 (6 bases). The CDR3 loop spans 15 amino acids. V shed 8 bases and J shed 4 bases, with 20 bases lying between them. The germline V gene encodes CDR1 SNHLY and CDR2 FYNNEI. The CDR3 region is CASRGLAGDGYGYTF. CDR3 bases: TGTGCCAGCCGGGGTCTGGCAGGGGATGGCTATGGCTACACCTTC.

This clone was seen a few times. The chain joins TRBV28 to TRBJ1-4; 7 bases are a match to TRBD1. The CDR3 length is 16 residues. Per germline, CDR1 MDHEN and CDR2 SYDVKM. V was clipped by 6 bases and J by 0 bases; unmatched bases: 7. CDR3: CASRQGWGATNEKLFF. CDR3 nucleotide sequence: TGTGCCAGCAGACAGGGGTGGGGCGCAACTAATGAAAAACTGTTTTTT. Using reference TRBV28 and TRBJ1-4 for the parts outside the CDR3, the full variable domain is DVKVTQSSRYLVKRTGEKVFLECVQDMDHENMFWYRQDPGLGLRLIYFSYDVKMKEKGDIPEGYSVSREKKERFSLILESASTNQTSMYLCASRQGWGATNEKLFFGSGTQLSVL.

The chain employs TRBV14 and TRBJ2-1, with 11 bases that match TRBD2. V was pared by 6 bases and J by 2 bases, with 3 bases of the junction left unmatched. CDR1 and CDR2 from the germline V gene are SGHDN and FVKESK. This CDR3 is 15 amino acids long. The CDR3 coding sequence is TGTGCCAGCAGACGGACTAGCGGGCCCTACAATGAGCAGTTCTTC. Protein product: CASRRTSGPYNEQFF.

In nucleotides, the CDR3 is TGTGCCAGCAGTTTTCGGACGGGGGGGAACACTGAAGCTTTCTTT. The encoded protein is CASSFRTGGNTEAFF. The rearrangement links TRBV6-5 to TRBJ1-1; weak D call: TRBD1 (5 bases). V lost 4 bases and J 1 base, leaving 13 bases between the germline ends. The CDR3 runs 15 residues. Germline V lookup: CDR1 MNHEY, CDR2 SVGAGI.